The subject of this entry is one TCR beta chain. This specimen comes from a study of T cell changes during pregnancy in multiple sclerosis. Trimming cost V 1 base and J 3 bases, with 10 bases left between them. Germline CDR1 and CDR2: SGHTA and FQGNSA. CDR3 length: 15 residues. Using immunoSEQ multiplex PCR, the repertoire was profiled, and TCRdb retains in-frame clones only, with some absent. The data show about 43,000 clones, 90% seen once. The chain couples TRBV7-2 to TRBJ1-3; D is uncertain. Here the sequenced sample was peripheral blood, taken in the second trimester of pregnancy. The sequence came from a female donor in good health, enrolled as a control in a pregnancy study. CDR3 in DNA: TGTGCCAGCAGCTTAGATAATCTTTATGGAAACACCATATATTTT. Protein sequence: CASSLDNLYGNTIYF.